The following is a T cell receptor beta chain sequence with its context. This clone is medium-sized (0.01 to 0.1%). Which antigen it targets is not known. Base quality data are lacking; no much larger clone is found one base away. Library preparation was by the immunoSEQ multiplex PCR assay. A mixture of 60 forward primers for TCR Vbeta segments and 13 reverse primers for TCR Jbeta segments was used in the multiplex PCR. A multiplex PCR assay on genomic DNA amplified the CDR3 region of rearranged TCR beta genes. The Illumina HiSeq System was used to sequence the amplified TCR beta libraries as 87-base-pair reads. In the original analysis: In a later analysis, 77 million or so unique TCR beta chains were counted across the approximately 640 repertoires, and around 11 million of these chains were shared by at least two donors. Raw reads were error-corrected and collapsed into unique sequences with a nearest-neighbor algorithm that merged closely related sequences to remove PCR and sequencing errors. CDR3 sequences were aligned to IMGT reference sequences to assign V, D and J gene segments. For a sequence to be retained, a match of at least six nucleotides was required to both a V gene segment and a J gene segment. A rearrangement was called productive if the CDR3 had no stop codons and remained in frame with V and J, and every other rearrangement was called non-productive. CDR3 was defined according to IMGT convention as the region running from the second conserved V-encoded cysteine to the conserved J-encoded phenylalanine. The earlier analysis of a few hundred of the donors excluded sequences that lacked an unambiguous match to a single V gene segment. An earlier analysis of several hundred of the donors classified V segments as functional when productive rearrangements were above 56.7% and as segregating when the standard deviation between donors was above 5%. A statistical classification framework was developed to diagnose cytomegalovirus status using the catalog of TCR beta chain sequences. V and J gene assignment, in a later analysis, came from comparing TCR nucleotide sequences with IMGT/GENE-DB human TR gene sequences. A later analysis assigned CDR3 sequences and most-parsimonious VDJ recombination scenarios with the TCRdist pipeline. In a later analysis, each TCR beta chain was defined by its CDR3 amino acid sequence together with its V-gene family, and reads without a unique V-gene family were excluded. A later analysis removed over 500 highly shared, low-generation-probability nucleotide sequences to deal with suspected cross-contamination and a sequencing artifact. A later analysis calculated a clonal expansion index for each public chain from normalized within-repertoire ranks of inferred template counts. In a later analysis, generation probabilities were computed with a VDJ recombination model fitted to out-of-frame rearrangements, and the resulting probabilities were checked against IGoR. In a later analysis, TCR-TCR, TCR-HLA and TCR-CMV co-occurrence was scored with hypergeometric tests, and a repertoire-size bias correction was applied to TCR pairs. False discovery rates were estimated in a later analysis by permuting HLA or CMV assignments 20 times. In a later analysis, co-occurring TCRs were grouped using DBSCAN, with TCRdist sequence similarity added in when clustering inside HLA-allele-positive subsets. Repertoires with fewer than 30,000 or more than 120,000 public chains were left out of co-occurrence clustering, as were roughly five repertoires with anomalous nucleotide sharing. As stored in TCRdb, this immuneACCESS dataset retains in-frame rearrangements with V and J assigned. A fraction of the clones does not appear; measured against another copy, unresolved V genes explain less than half of the discrepancy, and the remainder lacks a known reason. The V and J calls and clone size are taken from that table; D and trimming were inferred from the DNA. The sample table holds some 140,000 clones, of which more than 75% were seen once. Around 2% of the sample is taken by the ten largest.

The cohort was made up of about 670 healthy bone marrow donors. All cohort members were sampled while nominally healthy, although unrecorded immune exposures were likely present. The donor tested CMV seronegative and was one of the 352 seronegative cohort members. A peripheral blood sample was collected from each donor, and TCR beta sequencing was performed on peripheral blood mononuclear cells. Genomic DNA was extracted from the blood cell samples with the Qiagen DNeasy Blood Extraction Kit. This entry belongs to a study of cytomegalovirus exposure and HLA in healthy donors (dated by TCRdb to 2016 to 2017). About the investigation overall: An earlier analysis of fewer than 750 of the donors reported approximately 300 Gb of sequence data and around 110 million unique TCR beta sequences obtained from about 200 million T cells. An early release that covered some 630 HLA-typed donors contained approximately 320 gigabases of sequencing data and tens of millions of unique TCR sequences. The genetic ancestry cluster associated with self-reported Caucasian donors included 81% of the roughly 400 genotyped donors. The study was designed to test whether signatures of past pathogen exposure could be identified by cataloging public T cell receptors. The study profiled the T cell repertoires of more than 500 subjects by immunosequencing and related them to cytomegalovirus serostatus. A separate validation cohort of roughly 120 different subjects was used in addition to the approximately 640-subject first cohort. To predict cytomegalovirus infection status, the study combined high-throughput TCR immunosequencing, statistical association of individual TCRs with disease status, and machine learning. In a later analysis, previously published TCR beta repertoires from 550 to 700 donors were re-analyzed and high-resolution HLA genotyping was added so that TCR occurrence patterns could be studied. In the later analysis, no new phenotypic data were used to find candidate immune exposures; instead, reliance was placed on TCR beta sequences and their occurrence across donors. In an earlier analysis of 500 to 650 of the donors, high-throughput TCR beta sequencing was used to judge whether each TCR beta V gene segment behaved as functional or pseudogenic. Alongside the repertoire data, information on donor age, sex, ethnicity and CMV serostatus was compiled. A later genetic analysis used genome-wide SNP genotypes for about 60% of the roughly 670 donors, treating that subset as a discovery cohort. Every discovery cohort repertoire had been produced on one sequencing platform. HLA typing included class I and class II loci at four-digit resolution. Typing coverage differed by locus: A, B, C, DRB1 and DQB1 were typed in roughly 629-630 donors, DQA1 in 522, DPA1 in roughly 590, and DPB1 in about 450. Roughly 5 DR-DQ haplotypes were handled as single units for association and clustering because linkage in the cohort was strong. On average, roughly 240,000 unique TCR beta nucleotide sequences were sequenced per donor among a few hundred genotyped donors of the cohort, with around 19% of those sequences being non-productive. Points the paper makes about the study in general: A cluster of highly shared sequence variants was judged likely to represent a technical artifact of the sequencing pipeline. A later genetic analysis reported fewer N-insertions in productive TCRs among donors in an Asian-associated ancestry cluster than the roughly 620-donor mean. Correlated functional status among segregating V segments might be attributable to linkage disequilibrium, but an unknown experimental factor could not be ruled out. The classifier was reported to diagnose cytomegalovirus status with high specificity and sensitivity in both the original and validation cohorts. Because the 87-base-pair reads could not distinguish some IMGT-functional V segments, including TRBV6-2 and TRBV6-3, those segments were excluded. In a later analysis, the rate of TCR association differed among HLA loci, with DRB1 alleles having the most associated TCRs and HLA-C alleles having the fewest. For the cohort, immune exposure information was limited to CMV serostatus. Assigning TCR associations to individual alleles was difficult when HLA alleles, especially DR and DQ, strongly co-occurred. In a later analysis, most CMV-associated TCR beta chains were found to appear HLA-restricted, with HLA associations seemingly driven largely by CMV exposure. Because counts were too low, roughly 17 rarely observed V segments, including chromosome 9 orphons, were left out of the earlier analysis of 500 to 650 of the donors. V-gene and J-gene trimming of TCR beta chains was associated with a missense DCLRE1C variant in a later genetic analysis, and the association was replicated in an independent cohort. This cohort had only TCR beta chains sequenced, and the lack of alpha or paired-chain data limited which features could be detected. At a false discovery rate of 0.05, a later analysis linked under 20,000 TCR beta sequences to specific HLA alleles. Because some donors lacked HLA typing at each locus, the association tests relied only on the typed subset. In a later analysis, several top co-occurrence clusters were reported to appear linked to parvovirus B19, influenza, CMV and Epstein-Barr virus. While some public TCRs were present in many individuals, most TCR sequences turned up only very rarely across donors. It was suggested by the authors that the approach could potentially be generalized to other disease states and immunological phenotypes. In an earlier analysis of more than 450 of the donors, most TCR beta V segments were observed in productive rearrangements about 90% or about 30% of the time, broadly matching IMGT annotations. Three of the identified cytomegalovirus-associated TCR beta chains were confirmed in vitro to be specific for cytomegalovirus antigens. The presence/absence analyses assumed that sequencing depth was roughly uniform across donors, and that assumption may not be true. A further reported finding was that TCR beta sequences accurately predicted the HLA-A and HLA-B alleles for most subjects in the first cohort. In the study, about 150 TCR beta chains were listed as associated with cytomegalovirus. A later analysis found that HLA-associated TCR beta chains were more clonally expanded and had lower generation probabilities than equally common non-associated chains.

V loses 1 base, J loses 5 bases, and the germline ends lie 11 bases apart. CDR1 and CDR2 are read off the germline V gene (reference sequence) as SEHNR and FQNEAQ. The CDR3 measures 15 amino acids from cysteine to phenylalanine. Only the CDR3 portion is preserved as DNA: 45 bases, with reading frame beginning at the first base. This clonotype was sampled from a man aged 30-40 years in good health and CMV-seronegative. Material: PBMCs. The chain uses TRBV7-9 and TRBJ1-4, with the D gene not clear enough to name. The DNA sequence follows: TGTGCCAGCAGCTTAGTACAGCCTTTCAATGAAAAACTGTTTTTT. It translates to CASSLVQPFNEKLFF.